This T cell receptor (beta chain) was sequenced during a study of T cells in Graves' hyperthyroidism and ophthalmopathy. Researchers took RNA transcripts and amplified the TCR beta CDR3 regions from them. A first-round RT-PCR of the TCR CDR3 used the HTBI primer set. Each CDR3 protein gets one entry after TCRdb re-called the multiplex PCR reads with MiXCR. The table shows 530,000 or so distinct CDR3 sequences, with about 45% occurring only once. The CDR3 contains 16 residues. The germline CDR1 and CDR2 sequences are SEHNR and FQNEAQ (reference sequence). V was shortened by 3 bases and J by 6 bases, with 17 bases between the two germline ends.

The receptor was isolated from a woman between 18 and 29 years old with Graves' hyperthyroidism. The sequencing input was peripheral blood or thyroid tissue (not recorded which). The gene calls are TRBV7-9 and TRBJ1-4; no clear D. The DNA of the CDR3 is TGTGCCAGCAGCTTTGGTGTTAACACCGGGGATGAAAAACTGTTTTTT. Amino acids: CASSFGVNTGDEKLFF.